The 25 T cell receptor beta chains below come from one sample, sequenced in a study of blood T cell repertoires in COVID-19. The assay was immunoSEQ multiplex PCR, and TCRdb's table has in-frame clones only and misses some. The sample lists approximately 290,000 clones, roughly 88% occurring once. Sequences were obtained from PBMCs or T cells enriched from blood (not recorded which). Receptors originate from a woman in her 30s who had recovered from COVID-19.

The CDR3 coding sequence is TGTGCCAGCAGTTTACAGGGGCATTTGTCAGATCAGCCCCAGCATTTT. Translated, it gives CASSLQGHLSDQPQHF. The chain employs TRBV27 and TRBJ1-5; D is perhaps TRBD1 (6 bases). The CDR3 is made up of 16 amino acids. CDR1 MNHEY and CDR2 SMNVEV come from the germline V gene (reference sequence). V lost 2 bases to trimming and J lost 5 bases, with 16 bases between them.

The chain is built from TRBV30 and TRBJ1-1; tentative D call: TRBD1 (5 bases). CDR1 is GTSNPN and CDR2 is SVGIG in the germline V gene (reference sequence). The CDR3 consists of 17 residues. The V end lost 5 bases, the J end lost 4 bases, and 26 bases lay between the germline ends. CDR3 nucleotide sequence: TGTGCCTGGGGGGTCAGGGTGGGGTTTGTTCGGAGCACTGAAGCTTTCTTT. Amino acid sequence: CAWGVRVGFVRSTEAFF.

CDR3 nucleotide sequence: TGTGCCAGCAAGGGGCCAGGGAAAGAGACCCAGTACTTC. Translating it yields CASKGPGKETQYF. This chain connects TRBV6-5 to TRBJ2-5, with D possibly TRBD1 on 5 matching bases. The CDR3 extends over 13 amino acids. Trimming stripped 7 bases from V and 3 bases from J, with 12 bases between. Germline V CDR1 and CDR2: MNHEY, SVGAGI.

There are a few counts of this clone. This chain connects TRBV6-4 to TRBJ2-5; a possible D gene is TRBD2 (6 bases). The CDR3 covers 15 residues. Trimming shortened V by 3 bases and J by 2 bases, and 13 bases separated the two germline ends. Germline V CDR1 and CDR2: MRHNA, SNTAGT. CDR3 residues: CASSERAGSQETQYF. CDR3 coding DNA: TGTGCCAGCAGTGAACGGGCGGGGTCACAAGAGACCCAGTACTTC.

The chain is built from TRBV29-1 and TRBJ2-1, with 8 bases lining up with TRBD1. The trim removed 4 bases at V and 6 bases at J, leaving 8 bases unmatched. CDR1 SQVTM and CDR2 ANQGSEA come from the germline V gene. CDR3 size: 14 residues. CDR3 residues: CSVARQGAGNEQFF. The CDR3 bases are TGCAGCGTTGCTCGGCAGGGGGCCGGCAATGAGCAGTTCTTC.

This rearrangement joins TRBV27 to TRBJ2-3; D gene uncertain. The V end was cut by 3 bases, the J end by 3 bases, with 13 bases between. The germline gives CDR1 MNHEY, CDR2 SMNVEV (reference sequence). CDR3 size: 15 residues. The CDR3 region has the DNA TGTGCCAGCAGTTTGCGACGGGTTGAGACAGATACGCAGTATTTT. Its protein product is CASSLRRVETDTQYF.

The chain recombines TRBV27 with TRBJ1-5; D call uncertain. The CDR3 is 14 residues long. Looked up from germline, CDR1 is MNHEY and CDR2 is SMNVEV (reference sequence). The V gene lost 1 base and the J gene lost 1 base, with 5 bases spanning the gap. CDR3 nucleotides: TGTGCCAGCAGTTTATTGCGCAGCAATCAGCCCCAGCATTTT. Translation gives CASSLLRSNQPQHF.

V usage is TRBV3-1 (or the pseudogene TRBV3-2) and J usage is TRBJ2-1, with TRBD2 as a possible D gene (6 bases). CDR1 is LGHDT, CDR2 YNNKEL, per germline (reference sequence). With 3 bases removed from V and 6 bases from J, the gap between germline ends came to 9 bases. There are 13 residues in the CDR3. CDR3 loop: CASSHGGANEQFF. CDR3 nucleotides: TGTGCCAGCAGCCATGGAGGGGCCAATGAGCAGTTCTTC.

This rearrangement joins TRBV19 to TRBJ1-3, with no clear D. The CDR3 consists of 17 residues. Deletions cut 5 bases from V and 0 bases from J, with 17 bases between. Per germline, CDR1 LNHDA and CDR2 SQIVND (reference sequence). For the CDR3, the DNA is TGTGCCAGTAGTCCTTGGGAGGACTTCAACTCTGGAAACACCATATATTTT. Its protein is CASSPWEDFNSGNTIYF.

CDR3 in amino acids: CASSQDLSPPDTQYF. In nucleotides, the CDR3 is TGTGCCAGCAGCCAAGATCTTAGCCCCCCAGATACGCAGTATTTT. The genes are TRBV14 and TRBJ2-3; no definite D call. From germline, CDR1 is SGHDN and CDR2 FVKESK. The CDR3 is 15 amino acids. Trimming removed 0 bases from V and 4 bases from J, with 11 bases in between.

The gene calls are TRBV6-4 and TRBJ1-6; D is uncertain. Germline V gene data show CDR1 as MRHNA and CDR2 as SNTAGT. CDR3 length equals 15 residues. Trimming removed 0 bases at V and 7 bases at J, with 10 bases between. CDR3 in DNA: TGTGCCAGCAGTGACTCCGTGAGCCCCAATTCACCCCTCCACTTT. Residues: CASSDSVSPNSPLHF.

The CDR3 spells CASSLGLASYEQYF. The CDR3 bases are TGTGCCAGTAGTCTAGGACTAGCCTCCTACGAGCAGTACTTC. The chain is built from TRBV19 and TRBJ2-7; the match to TRBD2 covers 8 bases. This CDR3 comprises 14 residues. The germline gives CDR1 LNHDA, CDR2 SQIVND (reference sequence). Trimming removed 5 bases from V and 0 bases from J; junction bases left unmatched: 3.

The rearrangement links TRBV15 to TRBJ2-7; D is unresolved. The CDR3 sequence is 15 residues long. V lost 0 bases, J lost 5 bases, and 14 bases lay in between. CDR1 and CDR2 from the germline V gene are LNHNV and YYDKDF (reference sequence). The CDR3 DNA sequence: TGTGCCACCAGCAGAGATGCTACGGTGGGCAACGAGCAGTACTTC. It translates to CATSRDATVGNEQYF.

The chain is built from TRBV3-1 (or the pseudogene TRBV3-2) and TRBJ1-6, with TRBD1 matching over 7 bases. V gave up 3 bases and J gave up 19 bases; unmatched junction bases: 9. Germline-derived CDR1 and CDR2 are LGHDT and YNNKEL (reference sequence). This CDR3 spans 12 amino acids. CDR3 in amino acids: CASSQVDGQVHF. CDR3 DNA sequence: TGTGCCAGCAGCCAGGTCGACGGACAGGTACACTTT.

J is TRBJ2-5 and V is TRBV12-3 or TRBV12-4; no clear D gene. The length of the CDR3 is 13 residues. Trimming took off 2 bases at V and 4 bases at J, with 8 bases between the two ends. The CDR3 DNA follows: TGTGCCAGCAGTTTAATCCCTGTAGAGACCCAGTACTTC. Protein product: CASSLIPVETQYF.

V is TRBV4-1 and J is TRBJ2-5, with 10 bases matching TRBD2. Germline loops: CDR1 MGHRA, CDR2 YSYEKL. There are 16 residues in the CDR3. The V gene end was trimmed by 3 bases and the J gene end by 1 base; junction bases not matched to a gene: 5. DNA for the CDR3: TGCGCCAGCAGCCATCTCGGACTAGCGGTCCAAGAGACCCAGTACTTC. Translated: CASSHLGLAVQETQYF.

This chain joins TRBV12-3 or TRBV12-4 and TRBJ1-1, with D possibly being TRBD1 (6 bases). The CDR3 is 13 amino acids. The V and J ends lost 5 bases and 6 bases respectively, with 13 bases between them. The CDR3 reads CASSPSTGSEAFF. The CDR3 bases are TGTGCCAGCAGTCCCTCTACAGGGTCTGAAGCTTTCTTT.

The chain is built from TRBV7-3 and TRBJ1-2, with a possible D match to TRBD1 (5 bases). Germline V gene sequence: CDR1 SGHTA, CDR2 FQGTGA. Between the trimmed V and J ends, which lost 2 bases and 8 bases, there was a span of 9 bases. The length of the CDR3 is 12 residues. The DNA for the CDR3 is TGTGCCAGCAGCTTAGATGGGGCGGGCTACACCTTC. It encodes CASSLDGAGYTF. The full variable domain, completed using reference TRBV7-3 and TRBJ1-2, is GAGVSQTPSNKVTEKGKYVELRCDPISGHTALYWYRQSLGQGPEFLIYFQGTGAADDSGLPNDRFFAVRPEGSVSTLKIQRTERGDSAVYLCASSLDGAGYTFGSGTRLTVV.

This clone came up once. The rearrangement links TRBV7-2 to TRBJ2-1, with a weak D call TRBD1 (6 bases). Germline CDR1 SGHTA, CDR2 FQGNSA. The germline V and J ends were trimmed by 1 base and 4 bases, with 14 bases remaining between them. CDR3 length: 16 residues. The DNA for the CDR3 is TGTGCCAGCAGCTTAGGGCAGGGGCTATTATACAATGAGCAGTTCTTC. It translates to CASSLGQGLLYNEQFF.

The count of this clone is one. The CDR3 sequence is CASSPGLADGMQYF. The CDR3 DNA follows: TGTGCCAGCAGCCCGGGACTAGCGGACGGTATGCAGTATTTT. This chain links TRBV3-1 (or the pseudogene TRBV3-2) with TRBJ2-3; 11 positions agree with TRBD2. The CDR3 is made up of 14 amino acids. J was trimmed by 11 bases and V by 4 bases; bases with no gene match: 8. Germline V CDR1 and CDR2: LGHDT, YNNKEL (reference sequence).

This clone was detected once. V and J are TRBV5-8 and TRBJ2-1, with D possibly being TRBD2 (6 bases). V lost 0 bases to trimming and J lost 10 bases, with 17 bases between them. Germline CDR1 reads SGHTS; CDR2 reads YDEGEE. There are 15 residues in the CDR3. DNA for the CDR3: TGTGCCAGCAGCTTGGCCTCTACGGGAGCAGGGGAGCAGTTCTTC. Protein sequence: CASSLASTGAGEQFF.

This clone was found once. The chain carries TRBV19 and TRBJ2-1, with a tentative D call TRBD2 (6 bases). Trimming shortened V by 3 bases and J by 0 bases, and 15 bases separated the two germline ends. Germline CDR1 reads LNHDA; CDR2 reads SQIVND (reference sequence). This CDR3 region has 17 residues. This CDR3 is CASSIAAGSSSYNEQFF. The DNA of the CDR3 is TGTGCCAGTAGTATCGCAGCGGGCAGTAGCTCCTACAATGAGCAGTTCTTC.

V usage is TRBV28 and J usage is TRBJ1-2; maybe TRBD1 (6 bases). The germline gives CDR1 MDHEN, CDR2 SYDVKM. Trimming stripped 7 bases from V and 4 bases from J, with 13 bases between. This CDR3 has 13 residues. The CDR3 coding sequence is TGTGCCAGCACCTGGGGGGGCGGCTATGGCTACACCTTC. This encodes CASTWGGGYGYTF.

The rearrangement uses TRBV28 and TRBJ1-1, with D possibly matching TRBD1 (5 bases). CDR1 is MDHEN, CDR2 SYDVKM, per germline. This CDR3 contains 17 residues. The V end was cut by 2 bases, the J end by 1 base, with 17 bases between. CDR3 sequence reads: CASSLIPSNTGNTEAFF. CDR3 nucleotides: TGTGCCAGCAGTTTAATTCCCTCCAACACAGGGAACACTGAAGCTTTCTTT.

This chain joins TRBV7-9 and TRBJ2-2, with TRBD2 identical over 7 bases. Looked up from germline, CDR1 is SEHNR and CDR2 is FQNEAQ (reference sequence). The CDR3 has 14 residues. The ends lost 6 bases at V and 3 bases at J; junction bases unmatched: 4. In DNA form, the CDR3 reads TGTGCCAGCAGTCGGGCGGGGGACACCGGGGAGCTGTTTTTT. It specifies CASSRAGDTGELFF.